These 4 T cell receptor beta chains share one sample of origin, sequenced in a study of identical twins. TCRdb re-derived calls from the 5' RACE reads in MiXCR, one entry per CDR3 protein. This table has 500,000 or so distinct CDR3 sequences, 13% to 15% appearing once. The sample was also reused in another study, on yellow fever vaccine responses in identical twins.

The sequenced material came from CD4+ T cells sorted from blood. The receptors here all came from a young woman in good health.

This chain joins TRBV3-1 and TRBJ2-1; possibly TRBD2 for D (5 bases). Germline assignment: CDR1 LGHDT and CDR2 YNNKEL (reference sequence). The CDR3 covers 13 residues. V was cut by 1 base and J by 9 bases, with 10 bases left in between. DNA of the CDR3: TGTGCCAGCAGCCAAGGAGCGGTAGTTGAGCAGTTCTTC. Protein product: CASSQGAVVEQFF.

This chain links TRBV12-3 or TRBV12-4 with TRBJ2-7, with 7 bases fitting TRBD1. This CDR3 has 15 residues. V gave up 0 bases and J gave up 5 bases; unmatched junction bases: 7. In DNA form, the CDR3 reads TGTGCCAGCAGTTTAGCCAGGGGGAAGACGGACGAGCAGTACTTC. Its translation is CASSLARGKTDEQYF.

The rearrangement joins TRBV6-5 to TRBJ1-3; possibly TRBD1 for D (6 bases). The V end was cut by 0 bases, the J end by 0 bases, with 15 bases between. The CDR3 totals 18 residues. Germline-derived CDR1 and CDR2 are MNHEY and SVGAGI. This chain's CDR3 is CASSYSGQSRISGNTIYF. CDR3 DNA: TGTGCCAGCAGTTACTCGGGACAAAGTAGAATCTCTGGAAACACCATATATTTT.

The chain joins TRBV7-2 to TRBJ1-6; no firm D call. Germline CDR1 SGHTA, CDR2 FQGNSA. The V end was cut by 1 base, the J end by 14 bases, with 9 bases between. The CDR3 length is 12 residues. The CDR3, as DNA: TGTGCCAGCAGCTTAGATTCGTTAGCCCTCCACTTT. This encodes CASSLDSLALHF.